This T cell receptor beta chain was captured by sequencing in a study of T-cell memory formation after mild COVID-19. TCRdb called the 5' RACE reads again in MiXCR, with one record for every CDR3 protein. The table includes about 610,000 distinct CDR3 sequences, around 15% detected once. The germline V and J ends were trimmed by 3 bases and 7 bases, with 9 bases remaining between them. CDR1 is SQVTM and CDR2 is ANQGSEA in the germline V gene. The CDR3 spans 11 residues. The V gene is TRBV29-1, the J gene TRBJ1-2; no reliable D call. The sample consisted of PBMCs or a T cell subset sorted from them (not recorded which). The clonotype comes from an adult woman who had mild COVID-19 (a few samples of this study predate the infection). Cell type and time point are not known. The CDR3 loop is CSVDTARGYTF. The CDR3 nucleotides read TGCAGCGTTGATACAGCGCGTGGCTACACCTTC.